The 14 T cell receptor beta chains given below trace back to one sample, sequenced in a study of neurological immune-mediated disorders. Time point indicated: longitudinal time-point 1 (baseline). TCRdb re-called the 5' RACE reads through MiXCR, storing one row per CDR3 protein. The sample consists of about 40,000 distinct CDR3 sequences, approximately 3% of them appearing once. Sequenced sample: PBMCs. These receptors all come from an older woman with multiple sclerosis.

There are many counts of this clonotype. V is TRBV12-3 or TRBV12-4 and J is TRBJ2-1; D might be TRBD2 (6 bases). This CDR3 is 12 amino acids long. Trimming pared 4 bases from V and 9 bases from J, leaving 10 bases between. CDR3: CASSYGGAEQFF. CDR3 in DNA: TGTGCCAGCAGTTACGGCGGGGCTGAGCAGTTCTTC.

This clonotype was observed at least ten times. The rearrangement uses TRBV5-1 and TRBJ2-7, with D tentatively TRBD1 or TRBD2 (5 bases each). Germline V lookup: CDR1 SGHRS, CDR2 YFSETQ. This CDR3 spans 13 amino acids. V was shortened by 0 bases and J by 5 bases, with 9 bases between the two germline ends. DNA of the CDR3: TGCGCCAGCAGCTTGGTTCAGGGACACGAGCAGTACTTC. Encoded protein: CASSLVQGHEQYF.

This clonotype was seen many times. This chain links TRBV20-1 with TRBJ1-4, with 9 bases lining up with TRBD1. This CDR3 has 19 residues. The germline V gene encodes CDR1 DFQATT and CDR2 SNEGSKA (reference sequence). V trimming: 6 bases; J trimming: 3 bases; junction bases outside the gene matches: 20. The CDR3, as DNA: TGCAGTGCCCCGGAAGGAGGGACTTTCCGACAGGGGGCTAATGAAAAACTGTTTTTT. Protein: CSAPEGGTFRQGANEKLFF.

This clonotype occurred many times. The chain is built from TRBV5-1 and TRBJ1-2; D gene uncertain. Trimming removed 2 bases from V and 1 base from J, with 15 bases in between. The CDR3 has 16 residues. The germline V gene encodes CDR1 SGHRS and CDR2 YFSETQ. For the CDR3, the DNA is TGCGCCAGCAGCTTCACCGCTCCGGGATTTAACTATGGCTACACCTTC. Amino acid sequence: CASSFTAPGFNYGYTF.

This clonotype was observed many times. The chain joins TRBV20-1 to TRBJ2-1; no definite D call. V lost 3 bases and J lost 9, with 12 bases in between. The CDR3 loop spans 12 amino acids. From germline, CDR1 is DFQATT and CDR2 SNEGSKA (reference sequence). Written as DNA, the CDR3 is TGCAGTGCTAGTCACCCCCCGGGTGAGCAGTTCTTC. This codes for CSASHPPGEQFF.

The sample holds many counts of this clonotype. The rearrangement uses TRBV4-2 and TRBJ1-2, with a tentative D call TRBD1 (6 bases). V dropped 0 bases and J dropped 4 bases, with 15 bases sitting between them. CDR1 LGHNA and CDR2 YNFKEQ come from the germline V gene. The CDR3 covers 16 residues. The CDR3 loop reads CASSQEVRDTIYGYTF. In DNA form, the CDR3 reads TGTGCCAGCAGCCAAGAGGTCCGGGACACCATCTATGGCTACACCTTC.

This clonotype was found many times. The J gene is TRBJ2-7, the V gene TRBV5-1; TRBD2 matches at 15 bases. Germline V gives CDR1 SGHRS, CDR2 YFSETQ. After removal of 2 bases from V and 9 bases from J, the junction contained 9 bases not matched to a gene. CDR3 length equals 16 residues. CDR3 loop: CASSFTRTSGGAVQYF. The DNA for the CDR3 is TGCGCCAGCAGCTTTACGAGGACTAGCGGGGGGGCTGTGCAGTACTTC.

This clonotype was detected many times. The rearrangement links TRBV20-1 to TRBJ1-6; a possible D gene is TRBD1 (6 bases). The CDR3 loop spans 15 amino acids. V gave up 3 bases and J gave up 0 bases, with 9 bases separating them. Germline values: CDR1 DFQATT, CDR2 SNEGSKA (reference sequence). CDR3 residues: CSARDSSSYNSPLHF. CDR3 DNA sequence: TGCAGTGCTAGGGACAGCAGCTCCTATAATTCACCCCTCCACTTT.

This clonotype was seen ten or more times. The V and J genes are TRBV29-1 and TRBJ1-2, with 9 positions matching TRBD1. V trimming: 0 bases; J trimming: 4 bases; junction bases outside the gene matches: 9. The CDR3 loop spans 16 amino acids. Germline V lookup: CDR1 SQVTM, CDR2 ANQGSEA. CDR3 bases: TGCAGCGTTGAAGATAACAGGGGGCCGCCATTCTATGGCTACACCTTC. Translating it yields CSVEDNRGPPFYGYTF.

This clonotype was detected ten times or more. V gene TRBV4-1 combines with J gene TRBJ1-3; D might be TRBD1 (5 bases). The CDR3 spans 13 residues. Germline assignment: CDR1 MGHRA and CDR2 YSYEKL. Trimming left V 1 base short and J 8 bases short, with 9 bases between. The CDR3 sequence is CASSQVQVDTIYF. For the CDR3, the DNA is TGCGCCAGCAGCCAAGTACAGGTGGACACCATATATTTT.

This clonotype was seen many times. This chain joins TRBV9 and TRBJ2-7; 8 bases align to TRBD1. The CDR3 sequence is 15 residues long. Germline V gene lookup returns CDR1 SGDLS and CDR2 YYNGEE. After removal of 2 bases from V and 2 bases from J, the junction contained 6 bases not matched to a gene. Here the CDR3 DNA reads TGTGCCAGCAGCGTGGGACAGGCCTTCACCTACGAGCAGTACTTC. Its protein product is CASSVGQAFTYEQYF.

This clonotype turned up a few times. The chain has TRBV29-1 and TRBJ1-1; D not resolved. Deletions cut 5 bases from V and 3 bases from J, with 7 bases between. This CDR3 has 11 residues. Germline-derived CDR1 and CDR2 are SQVTM and ANQGSEA. The CDR3 DNA reads as TGCAGCGTTCAGAGATACACTGAAGCTTTCTTT. Its translation: CSVQRYTEAFF. The full variable domain, completed using reference TRBV29-1 and TRBJ1-1, is SAVISQKPSRDICQRGTSLTIQCQVDSQVTMMFWYRQQPGQSLTLIATANQGSEATYESGFVIDKFPISRPNLTFSTLTVSNMSPEDSSIYLCSVQRYTEAFFGQGTRLTVV.

At least ten counts were recorded for this clonotype. This chain connects TRBV5-1 to TRBJ2-2, with D possibly TRBD2 on 5 matching bases. This CDR3 region has 17 residues. Germline CDR1 and CDR2: SGHRS and YFSETQ. V gave up 4 bases and J gave up 7 bases, with 23 bases separating them. The CDR3 region is CASSNARWTRRNGELFF. CDR3 bases: TGCGCCAGCAGCAATGCTCGGTGGACTCGCCGGAACGGGGAGCTGTTTTTT.

This clonotype was detected many times. Sequence at one end of the junction differs from germline and may be a read error. The J gene is TRBJ2-5, the V gene TRBV7-8; 8 bases are a match to TRBD2. The CDR3 contains 13 residues. CDR1 is SGHVS, CDR2 FQNEAQ, per germline. In DNA, the CDR3 is TGTGCCAGCAGCTTATGGGGGCTAGCGGGTGTGGGGTTC. This gives the protein CASSLWGLAGVGF.